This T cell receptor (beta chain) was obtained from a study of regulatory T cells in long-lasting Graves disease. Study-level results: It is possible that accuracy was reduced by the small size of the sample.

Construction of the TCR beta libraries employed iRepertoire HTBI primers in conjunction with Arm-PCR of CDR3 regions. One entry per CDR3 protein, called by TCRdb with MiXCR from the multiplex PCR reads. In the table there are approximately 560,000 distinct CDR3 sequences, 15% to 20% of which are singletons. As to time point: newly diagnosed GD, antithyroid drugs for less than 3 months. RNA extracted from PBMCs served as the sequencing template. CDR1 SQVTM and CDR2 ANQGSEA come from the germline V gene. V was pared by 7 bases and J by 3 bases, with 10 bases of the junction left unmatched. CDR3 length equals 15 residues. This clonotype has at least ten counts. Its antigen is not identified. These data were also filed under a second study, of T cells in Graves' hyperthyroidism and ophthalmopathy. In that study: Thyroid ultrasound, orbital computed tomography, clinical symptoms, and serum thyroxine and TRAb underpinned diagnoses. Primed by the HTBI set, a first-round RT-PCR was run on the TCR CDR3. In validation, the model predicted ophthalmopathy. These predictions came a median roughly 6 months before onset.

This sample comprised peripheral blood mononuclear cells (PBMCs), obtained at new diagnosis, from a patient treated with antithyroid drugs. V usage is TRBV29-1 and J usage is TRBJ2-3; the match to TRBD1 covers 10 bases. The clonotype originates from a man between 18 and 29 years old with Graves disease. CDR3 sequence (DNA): TGCAGCGGCAGCCTCCGGGACAGGGGTACAGATACGCAGTATTTT. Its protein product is CSGSLRDRGTDTQYF.